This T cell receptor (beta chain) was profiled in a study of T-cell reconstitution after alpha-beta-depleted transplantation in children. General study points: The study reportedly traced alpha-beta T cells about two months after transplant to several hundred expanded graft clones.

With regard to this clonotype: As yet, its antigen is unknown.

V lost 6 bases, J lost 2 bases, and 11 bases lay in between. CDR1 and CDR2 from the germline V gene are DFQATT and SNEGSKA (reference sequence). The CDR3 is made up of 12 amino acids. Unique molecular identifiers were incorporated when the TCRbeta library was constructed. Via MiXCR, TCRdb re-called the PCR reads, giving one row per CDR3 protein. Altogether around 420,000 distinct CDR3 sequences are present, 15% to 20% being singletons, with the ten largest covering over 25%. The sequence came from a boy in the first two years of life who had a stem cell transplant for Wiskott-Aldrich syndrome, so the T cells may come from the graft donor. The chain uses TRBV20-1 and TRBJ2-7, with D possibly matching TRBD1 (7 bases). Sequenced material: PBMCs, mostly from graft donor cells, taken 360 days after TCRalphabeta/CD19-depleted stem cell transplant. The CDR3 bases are TGCAGTGCGGAGGGACAGCCCTACGAGCAGTACTTC. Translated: CSAEGQPYEQYF.